Following are 8 T cell receptor beta chains from one sample sequenced in a study of T cells in localized non-small cell lung cancer. Profiled with immunoSEQ multiplex PCR; TCRdb holds only in-frame clones, not every one. This table holds tens of thousands of clones, almost 90% found once. The input for sequencing was peripheral blood, taken before any cancer treatment. Every receptor here comes from a female donor older than 55 with stage I squamous cell lung carcinoma.

The chain joins TRBV6-5 to TRBJ1-2; 8 nucleotides agree with TRBD1. Germline-derived CDR1 and CDR2 are MNHEY and SVGAGI. The CDR3 length is 14 residues. J was trimmed by 4 bases and V by 6 bases; bases with no gene match: 7. The CDR3 loop reads CASSPTGVGYGYTF. The CDR3 coding sequence is TGTGCCAGCAGCCCGACAGGGGTGGGCTATGGCTACACCTTC.

The chain recombines TRBV18 with TRBJ2-6; the match to TRBD1 covers 8 bases. CDR1 KGHSH and CDR2 LQKENI come from the germline V gene. With V trimmed by 3 bases and J by 3 bases, 7 bases remained unmatched. This CDR3 region has 17 residues. CDR3 coding DNA: TGTGCCAGCTCACCGGCGTCAGGGGGCAGTGGGGCCAACGTCCTGACTTTC. Protein product: CASSPASGGSGANVLTF.

The CDR3 region is CASSEGGDYGYTF. DNA of the CDR3: TGTGCCAGCAGTGAGGGAGGGGACTATGGCTACACCTTC. The V and J genes are TRBV2 and TRBJ1-2; D is possibly TRBD1 (5 bases). Between the trimmed V and J ends, which lost 3 bases and 3 bases, there was a span of 8 bases. Per the germline V gene, CDR1 is SNHLY and CDR2 is FYNNEI. The CDR3 is made up of 13 amino acids.

The J gene is TRBJ1-2, the V gene TRBV6-5; TRBD1 matches at 8 bases. Germline V CDR1 and CDR2: MNHEY, SVGAGI. After removal of 4 bases from V and 7 bases from J, the junction contained 5 bases not matched to a gene. This CDR3 contains 13 residues. The CDR3 coding sequence is TGTGCCAGCAGTTTGGACAGGGTCGGTGGCTACACCTTC. Protein sequence: CASSLDRVGGYTF.

The chain has TRBV4-2 and TRBJ2-1; the D call may be TRBD1 or TRBD2 (5 bases each). The CDR3 totals 16 residues. Trimming removed 4 bases from V and 0 bases from J, with 13 bases in between. Germline values: CDR1 LGHNA, CDR2 YNFKEQ. The CDR3 nucleotides are TGTGCCAGCAGCCTCGAGGGGCCAAGCTCCTACAATGAGCAGTTCTTC. Its translation is CASSLEGPSSYNEQFF.

This chain uses TRBV5-1 with TRBJ2-5; tentative D call: TRBD1 (7 bases). Germline CDR1 is SGHRS and CDR2 is YFSETQ. The CDR3 is 14 amino acids. V was pared by 7 bases and J by 1 base, with 14 bases between. The CDR3 region is CASRGGGPQETQYF. CDR3 DNA: TGCGCCAGCCGAGGAGGGGGCCCCCAAGAGACCCAGTACTTC.

V gene TRBV4-3 combines with J gene TRBJ1-2; 7 nucleotides line up with TRBD1. The CDR3 is 18 amino acids. Trimming at V came to 0 bases and at J to 7 bases, leaving 17 bases not matched to a gene. CDR1 and CDR2 from the germline V gene are LGHNA and YSLEER. As DNA, the CDR3 is TGCGCCAGCAGCCAAGATCGACGAGGGGGCCGGTTTTCGGGTGGCTACACCTTC. This translates into CASSQDRRGGRFSGGYTF.

The chain links TRBV6-4 to TRBJ2-1, with 12 nucleotides matching TRBD2. This CDR3 comprises 15 residues. V lost 2 bases and J lost 5; bases outside the gene matches: 1. Germline CDR1 and CDR2: MRHNA and SNTAGT. The CDR3 region is CASSDLAGGDNEQFF. CDR3 nucleotide sequence: TGTGCCAGCAGTGACCTAGCGGGAGGGGACAATGAGCAGTTCTTC.